Reported below is one T cell receptor (beta chain). CDR3 length: 14 residues. Per the germline V gene, CDR1 is MDHEN and CDR2 is SYDVKM. Between the trimmed V and J ends, which lost 5 bases and 2 bases, there was a span of 13 bases. The sample is drawn from a study of blood T cell repertoires in COVID-19. At the level of the study: The study drew acute and convalescent COVID-19 samples from the United States, Italy and Spain.

In the original analysis: Amplified reference gene primers provided the basis for estimating nucleated cell counts. The method was immunoSEQ multiplex PCR; TCRdb's version includes in-frame clones alone and lacks a portion of them. V and J calls and clone size follow that table, whereas D and trimming were derived from the DNA. The sample holds some 160,000 clones, around 84% seen once. The source material was peripheral blood. The source is a woman of 80 years or more with COVID-19, enrolled during active disease. The rearrangement joins TRBV28 to TRBJ2-7; D is unresolved. The CDR3 is CASSPLIRAYEQYF. The CDR3 coding sequence is TGTGCCAGCAGTCCCCTAATCCGGGCCTACGAGCAGTACTTC.